This TCR beta chain originates from a study of T cells in Graves' hyperthyroidism and ophthalmopathy. The CDR3 length is 18 residues. The V gene's germline CDR1 is ENHRY and CDR2 SYGVKD. Amplified TCR beta CDR3 regions came from RNA transcripts. The primer set for the first-round RT-PCR of the TCR CDR3 was HTBI. TCRdb reprocessed the multiplex PCR reads with MiXCR, giving one entry per CDR3 protein. The repertoire has 450,000 to 700,000 distinct CDR3 sequences, just over 45% of them found once; the top ten carry over 15%. General study points: Ophthalmopathy could be told apart from stable hyperthyroidism with a 13 V-J model. Blood also carried most thyroid clonotypes expanded above 0.001.

Points on this clonotype: Its antigen is unknown. Compared with germline, one end of the junction differs, possibly owing to a read error.

Diagnoses used clinical symptoms, serum thyroxine and TRAb, thyroid ultrasound and orbital computed tomography. The chain carries TRBV10-3 and TRBJ2-7; D is ambiguous. This receptor was identified in an adult woman with Graves' disease, either hyperthyroidism or ophthalmopathy (not recorded which). The source material was peripheral blood or thyroid tissue (not recorded which). This CDR3 reads CASSPTLWQTYGTYEQYF. CDR3 nucleotide sequence: TGTGCCAGCAGTCCCACCCTATGGCAAACCTACGGAACCTACGAGCAGTACTTC.